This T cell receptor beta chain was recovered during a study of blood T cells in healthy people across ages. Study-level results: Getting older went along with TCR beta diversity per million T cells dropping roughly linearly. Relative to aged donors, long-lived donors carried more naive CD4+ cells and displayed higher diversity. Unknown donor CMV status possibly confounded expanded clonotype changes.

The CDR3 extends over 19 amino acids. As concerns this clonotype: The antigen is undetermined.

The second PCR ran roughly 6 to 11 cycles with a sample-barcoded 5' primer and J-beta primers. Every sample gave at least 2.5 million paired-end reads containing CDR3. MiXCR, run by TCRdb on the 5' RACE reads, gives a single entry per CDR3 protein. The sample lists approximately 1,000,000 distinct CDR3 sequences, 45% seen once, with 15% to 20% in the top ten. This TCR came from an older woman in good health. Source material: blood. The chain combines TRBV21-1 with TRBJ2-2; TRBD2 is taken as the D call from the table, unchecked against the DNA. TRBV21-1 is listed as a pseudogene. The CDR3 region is CASSPRRLAGGIRTGELFF. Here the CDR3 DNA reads TGTGCCAGCAGCCCCCGGCGACTAGCGGGAGGTATCAGAACCGGGGAGCTGTTTTTT.